This TCR beta chain appears in the sequencing data of a study of identical twins. Study conclusions and caveats: Invariant MAIT and iNKT cells could partly confound zero-insertion analyses.

TCRdb called the 5' RACE reads again in MiXCR, with one record for every CDR3 protein. The data hold 700,000 or so distinct CDR3 sequences, with about 9.4% observed a single time. This clonotype is a singleton in its sample. Its antigen is undetermined. Relative to the germline gene, one junction end is altered; a read error may explain this. These data are also associated with another study on yellow fever vaccine responses in identical twins.

This receptor was identified in a woman between 18 and 30 years old in good health. The source material was PBMCs.

CDR3 sequence: CASTLQSGTQQYF. DNA for the CDR3: TGTGCCAGCACTTTACAGTCAGGGACTCAGCAGTACTTC. The gene calls are TRBV12-3 or TRBV12-4 and TRBJ2-7, with D perhaps TRBD2 (6 bases). This CDR3 region has 13 residues.